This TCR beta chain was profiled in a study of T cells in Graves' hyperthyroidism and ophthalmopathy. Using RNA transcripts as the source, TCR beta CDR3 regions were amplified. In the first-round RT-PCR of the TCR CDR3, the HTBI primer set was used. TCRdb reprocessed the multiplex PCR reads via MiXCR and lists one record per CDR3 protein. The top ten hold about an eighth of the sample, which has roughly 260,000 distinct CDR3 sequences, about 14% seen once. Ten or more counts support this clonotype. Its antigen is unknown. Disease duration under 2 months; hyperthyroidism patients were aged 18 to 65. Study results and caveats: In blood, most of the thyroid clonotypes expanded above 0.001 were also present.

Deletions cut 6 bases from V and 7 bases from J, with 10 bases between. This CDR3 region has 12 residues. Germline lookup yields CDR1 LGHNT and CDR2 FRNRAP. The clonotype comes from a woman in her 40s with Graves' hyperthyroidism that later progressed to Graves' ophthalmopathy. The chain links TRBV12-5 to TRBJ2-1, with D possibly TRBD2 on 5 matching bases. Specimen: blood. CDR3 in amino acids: CASGSSGNEQFF. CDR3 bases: TGTGCTAGTGGCTCCTCGGGGAATGAGCAGTTCTTC.